This TCR beta chain originates from a study of T cells in Graves' hyperthyroidism and ophthalmopathy. Across 18 months, stable Graves' hyperthyroidism was marked by no progression to ophthalmopathy. Newly diagnosed hyperthyroidism patients aged 18 to 65 years had disease lasting under 2 months. This clonotype occurred a few times. The target antigen is unknown. The CDR3 has 13 residues. Germline V gene lookup returns CDR1 SGHTA and CDR2 FQGNSA. V was shortened by 3 bases and J by 4 bases, with 8 bases between the two germline ends. Study-wide results and caveats: Blood shared most expanded thyroid clonotypes above 0.001. Through a model of 13 V-J features, ophthalmopathy was separated from stable hyperthyroidism.

RNA transcripts gave rise to amplified TCR beta CDR3 regions. The HTBI primer set served for first-round RT-PCR of the TCR CDR3. TCRdb reprocessed the multiplex PCR reads with MiXCR, giving one entry per CDR3 protein. The sample lists hundreds of thousands of distinct CDR3 sequences, approximately 44% seen once, with about 8.2% in the top ten. This sequence was found in a woman between 18 and 29 years old with Graves' hyperthyroidism. Material for sequencing was peripheral blood or thyroid tissue (not recorded which). The chain uses TRBV7-2 and TRBJ2-3; D gene unclear. DNA for the CDR3: TGTGCCAGCAGCTTTGCAGAGCCAGATACGCAGTATTTT. It is translated as CASSFAEPDTQYF. Supplemented by reference TRBV7-2 and TRBJ2-3, the full variable domain reads GAGVSQSPSNKVTEKGKDVELRCDPISGHTALYWYRQSLGQGLEFLIYFQGNSAPDKSGLPSDRFSAERTGGSVSTLTIQRTQQEDSAVYLCASSFAEPDTQYFGPGTRLTVL.